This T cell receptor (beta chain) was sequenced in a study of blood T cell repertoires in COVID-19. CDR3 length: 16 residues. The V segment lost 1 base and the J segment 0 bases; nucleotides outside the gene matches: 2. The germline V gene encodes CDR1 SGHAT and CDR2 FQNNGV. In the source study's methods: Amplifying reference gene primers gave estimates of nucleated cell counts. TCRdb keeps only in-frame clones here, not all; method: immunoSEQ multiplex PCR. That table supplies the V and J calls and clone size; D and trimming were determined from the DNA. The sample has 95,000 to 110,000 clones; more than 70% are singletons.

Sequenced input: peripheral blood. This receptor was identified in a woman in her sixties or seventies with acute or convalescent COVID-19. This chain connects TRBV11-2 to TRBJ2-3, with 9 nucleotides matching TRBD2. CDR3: CASSLVAGASTDTQYF. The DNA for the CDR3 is TGTGCCAGCAGCTTAGTAGCGGGGGCGAGCACAGATACGCAGTATTTT.